This TCR beta chain was retrieved from a study of T cell repertoires in cytomegalovirus infection. TCRdb called the reads again in MiXCR, with one record for every CDR3 protein. The sample includes about 770,000 distinct CDR3 sequences, almost 30% of them seen just once. V trimming: 5 bases; J trimming: 5 bases; junction bases outside the gene matches: 7. Germline CDR1 reads SEHNR; CDR2 reads FQNEAQ (reference sequence). The CDR3 is 14 amino acids. Details on this clonotype: What it recognizes is unknown.

This sequence originates from a human donor in good health (CMV status not recorded). Some clones in this sample may be carry-over from other donors' samples. The V call is TRBV7-9, the J call TRBJ2-5; 8 positions agree with TRBD2. The sequencing used cultured CD8+ T cells from PBMCs, collected from culture after CMV antigen stimulation. CDR3 region: CASSRGTRSETQYF. The CDR3 nucleotides are TGTGCCAGCAGCCGAGGGACTAGGTCGGAGACCCAGTACTTC.